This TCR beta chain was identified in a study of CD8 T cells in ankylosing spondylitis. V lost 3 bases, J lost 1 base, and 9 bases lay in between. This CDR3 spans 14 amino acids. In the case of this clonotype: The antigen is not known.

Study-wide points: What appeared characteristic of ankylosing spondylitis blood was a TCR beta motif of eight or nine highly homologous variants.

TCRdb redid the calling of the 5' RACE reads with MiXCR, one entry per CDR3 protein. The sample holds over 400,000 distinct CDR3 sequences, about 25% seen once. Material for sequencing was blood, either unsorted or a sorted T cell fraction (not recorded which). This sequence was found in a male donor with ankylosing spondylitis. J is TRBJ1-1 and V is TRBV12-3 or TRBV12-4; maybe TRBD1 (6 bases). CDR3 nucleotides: TGTGCCAGCAGTTTGCACAGGGAGAACACTGAAGCTTTCTTT. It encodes CASSLHRENTEAFF.